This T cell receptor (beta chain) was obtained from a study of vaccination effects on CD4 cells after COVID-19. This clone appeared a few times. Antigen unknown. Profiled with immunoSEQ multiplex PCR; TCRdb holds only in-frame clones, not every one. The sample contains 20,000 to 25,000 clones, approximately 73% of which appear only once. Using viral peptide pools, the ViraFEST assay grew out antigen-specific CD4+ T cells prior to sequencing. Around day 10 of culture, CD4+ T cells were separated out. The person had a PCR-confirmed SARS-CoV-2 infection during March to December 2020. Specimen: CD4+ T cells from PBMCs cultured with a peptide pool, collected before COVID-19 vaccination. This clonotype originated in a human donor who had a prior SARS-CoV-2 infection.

CDR3 residues: CASSPAQQGTPLHF. CDR3 nucleotides: TGTGCCAGCAGCCCAGCCCAACAGGGTACACCCCTCCACTTT. The V call is TRBV3-1 (or the pseudogene TRBV3-2), the J call TRBJ1-6; possibly TRBD1 for D (6 bases). CDR1 is LGHDT, CDR2 YNNKEL, per germline (reference sequence). V was shortened by 4 bases and J by 11 bases, with 15 bases between the two germline ends. This CDR3 comprises 14 residues.